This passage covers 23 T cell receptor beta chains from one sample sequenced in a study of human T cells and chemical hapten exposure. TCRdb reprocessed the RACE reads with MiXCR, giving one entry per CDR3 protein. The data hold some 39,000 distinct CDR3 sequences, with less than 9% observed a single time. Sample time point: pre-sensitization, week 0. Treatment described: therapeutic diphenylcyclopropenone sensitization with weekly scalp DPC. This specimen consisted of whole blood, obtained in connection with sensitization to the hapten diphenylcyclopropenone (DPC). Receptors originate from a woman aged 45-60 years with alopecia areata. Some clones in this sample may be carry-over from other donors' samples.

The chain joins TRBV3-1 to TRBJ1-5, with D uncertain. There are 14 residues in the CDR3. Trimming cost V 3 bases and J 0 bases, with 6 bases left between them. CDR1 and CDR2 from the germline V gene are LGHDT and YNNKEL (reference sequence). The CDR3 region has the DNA TGTGCCAGCAGCCAGCGCGGTAGCAATCAGCCCCAGCATTTT. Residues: CASSQRGSNQPQHF.

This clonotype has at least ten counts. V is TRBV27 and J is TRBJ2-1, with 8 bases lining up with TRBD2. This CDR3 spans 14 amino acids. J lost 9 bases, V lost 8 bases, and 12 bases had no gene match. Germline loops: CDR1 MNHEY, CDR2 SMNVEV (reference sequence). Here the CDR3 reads CASSPVGTRGEQFF. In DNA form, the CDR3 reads TGTGCCAGCTCCCCGGTAGGGACTAGGGGTGAGCAGTTCTTC.

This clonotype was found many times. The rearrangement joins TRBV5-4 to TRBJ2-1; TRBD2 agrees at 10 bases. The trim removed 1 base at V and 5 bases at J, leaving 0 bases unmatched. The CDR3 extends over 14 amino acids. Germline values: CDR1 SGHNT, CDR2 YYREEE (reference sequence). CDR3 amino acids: CASSLTSGNNEQFF. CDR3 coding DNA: TGTGCCAGCAGCTTGACTAGCGGGAACAATGAGCAGTTCTTC.

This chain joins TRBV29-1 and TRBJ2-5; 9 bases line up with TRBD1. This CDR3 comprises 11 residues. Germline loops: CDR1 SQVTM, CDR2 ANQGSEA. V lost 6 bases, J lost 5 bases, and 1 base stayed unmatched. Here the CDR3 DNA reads TGCAGCGTCGGACAGGGGGAGACCCAGTACTTC. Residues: CSVGQGETQYF.

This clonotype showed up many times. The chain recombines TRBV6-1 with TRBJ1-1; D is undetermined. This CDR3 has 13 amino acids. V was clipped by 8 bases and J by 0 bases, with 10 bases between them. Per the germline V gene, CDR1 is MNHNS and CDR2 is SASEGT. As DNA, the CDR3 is TGTGCCAGCCTAGGACCCCTGAACACTGAAGCTTTCTTT. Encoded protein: CASLGPLNTEAFF.

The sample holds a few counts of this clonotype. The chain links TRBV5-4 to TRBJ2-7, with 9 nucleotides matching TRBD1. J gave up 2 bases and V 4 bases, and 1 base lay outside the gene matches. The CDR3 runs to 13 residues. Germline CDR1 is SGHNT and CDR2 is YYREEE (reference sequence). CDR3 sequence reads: CASSGQGTYEQYF. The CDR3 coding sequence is TGTGCCAGCAGCGGACAGGGGACCTACGAGCAGTACTTC.

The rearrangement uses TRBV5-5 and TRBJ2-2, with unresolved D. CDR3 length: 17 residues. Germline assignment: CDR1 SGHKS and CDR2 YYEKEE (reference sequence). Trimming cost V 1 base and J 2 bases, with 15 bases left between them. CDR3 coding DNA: TGTGCCAGCAGCTTGCTGCCAGCAATATTAAACACCGGGGAGCTGTTTTTT. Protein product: CASSLLPAILNTGELFF.

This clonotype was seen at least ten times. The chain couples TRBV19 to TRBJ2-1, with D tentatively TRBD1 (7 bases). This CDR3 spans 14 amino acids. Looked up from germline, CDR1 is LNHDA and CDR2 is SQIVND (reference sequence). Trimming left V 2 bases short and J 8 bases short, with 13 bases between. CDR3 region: CASSINPGGYEQFF. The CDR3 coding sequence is TGTGCCAGTAGTATAAATCCAGGGGGGTATGAGCAGTTCTTC.

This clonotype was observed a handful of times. The CDR3 protein is CASSLERLGLTEAFF. For the CDR3, the DNA is TGCGCCAGCAGCTTGGAACGTTTAGGGCTTACTGAAGCTTTCTTT. The V and J genes are TRBV5-1 and TRBJ1-1; no clear D gene. This CDR3 is built from 15 residues. V lost 0 bases to trimming and J lost 5 bases, with 14 bases between them. CDR1 is SGHRS, CDR2 YFSETQ, per germline.

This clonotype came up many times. The CDR3 loop reads CASSRVGGQRPYEQYF. CDR3 DNA sequence: TGTGCCAGCAGTCGCGTAGGGGGGCAAAGACCGTACGAGCAGTACTTC. V usage is TRBV7-2 and J usage is TRBJ2-7; TRBD1 or TRBD2 may be the D gene (6 bases each). The V end was cut by 6 bases, the J end by 4 bases, with 22 bases between. The CDR3 extends over 16 amino acids. Germline lookup yields CDR1 SGHTA and CDR2 FQGNSA.

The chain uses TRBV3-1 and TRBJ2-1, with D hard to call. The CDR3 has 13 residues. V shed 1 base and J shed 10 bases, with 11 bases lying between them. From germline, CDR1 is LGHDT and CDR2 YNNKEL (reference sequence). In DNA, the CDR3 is TGTGCCAGCAGCCAAGCCGGGCCGAACGAGCAGTTCTTC. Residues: CASSQAGPNEQFF.

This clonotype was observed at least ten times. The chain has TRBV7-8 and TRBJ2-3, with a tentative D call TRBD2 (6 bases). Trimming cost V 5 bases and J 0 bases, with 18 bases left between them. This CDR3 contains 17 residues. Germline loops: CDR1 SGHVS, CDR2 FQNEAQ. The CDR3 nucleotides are TGTGCCAGCAGCCAAACGACTAGTCTCAAAAGCACAGATACGCAGTATTTT. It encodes CASSQTTSLKSTDTQYF.

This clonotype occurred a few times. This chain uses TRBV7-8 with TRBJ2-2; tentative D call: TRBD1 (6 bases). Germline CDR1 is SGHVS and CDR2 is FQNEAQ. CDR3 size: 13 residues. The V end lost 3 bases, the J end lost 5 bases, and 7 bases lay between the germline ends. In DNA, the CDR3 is TGTGCCAGCAGCTTGAGGGGGACCGGGGAGCTGTTTTTT. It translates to CASSLRGTGELFF.

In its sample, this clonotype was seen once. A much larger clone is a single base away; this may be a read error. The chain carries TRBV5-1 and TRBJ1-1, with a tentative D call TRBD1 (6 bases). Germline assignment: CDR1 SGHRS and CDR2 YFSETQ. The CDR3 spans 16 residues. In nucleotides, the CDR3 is TGCGCCAGCAGCCCGGAGGGCACCAGGGGAGGAGGTGAAGCTTCCTTT. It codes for CASSPEGTRGGGEASF.

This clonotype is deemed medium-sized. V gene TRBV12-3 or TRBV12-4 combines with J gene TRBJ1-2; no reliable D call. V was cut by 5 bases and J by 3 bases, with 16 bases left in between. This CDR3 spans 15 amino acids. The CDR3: CASSLWVGDDYGYTF. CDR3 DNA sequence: TGTGCCAGCAGTCTGTGGGTGGGAGATGACTATGGCTACACCTTC.

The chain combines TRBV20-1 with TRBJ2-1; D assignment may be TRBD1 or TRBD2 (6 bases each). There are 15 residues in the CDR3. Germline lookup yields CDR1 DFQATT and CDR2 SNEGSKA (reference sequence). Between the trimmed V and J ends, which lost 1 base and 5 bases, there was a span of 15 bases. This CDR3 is CSARVGGGLHNEQFF. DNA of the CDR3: TGCAGTGCTAGAGTAGGGGGAGGTCTTCACAATGAGCAGTTCTTC.

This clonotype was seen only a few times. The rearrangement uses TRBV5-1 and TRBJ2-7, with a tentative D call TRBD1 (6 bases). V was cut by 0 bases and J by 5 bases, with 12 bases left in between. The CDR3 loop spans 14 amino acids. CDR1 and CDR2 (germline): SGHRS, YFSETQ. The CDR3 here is CASSLGRGRDEQYF. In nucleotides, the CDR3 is TGCGCCAGCAGCTTGGGCAGGGGAAGGGACGAGCAGTACTTC.

CDR3 residues: CASSRTSFGEQYF. The CDR3 coding sequence is TGTGCCAGTAGTAGGACTTCCTTTGGGGAGCAGTACTTC. The rearrangement joins TRBV19 to TRBJ2-7; tentative D call: TRBD2 (5 bases). Germline V gene lookup returns CDR1 LNHDA and CDR2 SQIVND (reference sequence). This CDR3 comprises 13 residues. V lost 4 bases, J lost 7 bases, and 14 bases lay in between.

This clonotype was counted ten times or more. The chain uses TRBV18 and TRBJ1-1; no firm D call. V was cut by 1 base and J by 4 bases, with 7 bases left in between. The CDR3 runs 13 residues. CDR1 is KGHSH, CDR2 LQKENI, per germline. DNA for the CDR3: TGTGCCAGCTCACCACGCGCCGGCACTGAAGCTTTCTTT. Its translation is CASSPRAGTEAFF. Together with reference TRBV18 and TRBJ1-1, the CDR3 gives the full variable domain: NAGVMQNPRHLVRRRGQEARLRCSPMKGHSHVYWYRQLPEEGLKFMVYLQKENIIDESGMPKERFSAEFPKEGPSILRIQQVVRGDSAAYFCASSPRAGTEAFFGQGTRLTVV.

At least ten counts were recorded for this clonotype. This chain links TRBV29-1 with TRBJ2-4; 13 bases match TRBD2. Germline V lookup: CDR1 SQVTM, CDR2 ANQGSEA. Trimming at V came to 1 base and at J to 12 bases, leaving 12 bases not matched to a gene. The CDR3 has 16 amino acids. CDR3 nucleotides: TGCAGCGTTGAAGGTGGACTAGCGGGAGTGGGGTGGGATCAGTACTTC. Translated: CSVEGGLAGVGWDQYF.

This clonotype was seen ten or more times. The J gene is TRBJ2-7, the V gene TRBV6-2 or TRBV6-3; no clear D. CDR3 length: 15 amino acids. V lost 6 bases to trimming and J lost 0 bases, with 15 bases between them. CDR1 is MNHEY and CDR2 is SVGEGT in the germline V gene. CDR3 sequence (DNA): TGTGCCAGCAGCTTCGGCCCGCGGAGCTCCTACGAGCAGTACTTC. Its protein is CASSFGPRSSYEQYF.

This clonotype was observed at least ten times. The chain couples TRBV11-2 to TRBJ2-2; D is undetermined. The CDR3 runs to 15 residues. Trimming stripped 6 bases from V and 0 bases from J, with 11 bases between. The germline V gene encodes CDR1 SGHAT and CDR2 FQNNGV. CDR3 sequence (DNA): TGTGCCAGCAGTATACTCCAGGCGAACACCGGGGAGCTGTTTTTT. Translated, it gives CASSILQANTGELFF.

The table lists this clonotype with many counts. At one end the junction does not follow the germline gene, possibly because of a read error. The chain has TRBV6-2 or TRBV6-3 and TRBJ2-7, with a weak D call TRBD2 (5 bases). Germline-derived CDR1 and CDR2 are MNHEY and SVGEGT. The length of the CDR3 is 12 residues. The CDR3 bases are TGTGCCAGCAGCTCGGGGTCCTCCGAGCAGTACTTC. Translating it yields CASSSGSSEQYF.